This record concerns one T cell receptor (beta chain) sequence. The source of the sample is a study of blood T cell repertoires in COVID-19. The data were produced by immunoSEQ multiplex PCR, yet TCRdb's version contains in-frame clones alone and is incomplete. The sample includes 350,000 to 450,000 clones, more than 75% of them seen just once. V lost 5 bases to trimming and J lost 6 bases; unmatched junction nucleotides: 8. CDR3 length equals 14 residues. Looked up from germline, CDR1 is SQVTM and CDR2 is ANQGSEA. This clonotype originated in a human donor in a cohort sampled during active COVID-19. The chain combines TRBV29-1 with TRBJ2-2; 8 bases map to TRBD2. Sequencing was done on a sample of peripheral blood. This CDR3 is CSVTGGSWSGELFF. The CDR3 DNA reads TGCAGCGTTACGGGAGGGAGCTGGTCCGGGGAGCTGTTTTTT.